Reported below is one T cell receptor (beta chain). Its antigen is unidentified. Each CDR3 protein gets one entry after TCRdb re-called the RT-PCR reads with MiXCR. The sample has approximately 530,000 distinct CDR3 sequences, roughly 7.6% seen once; the top ten hold around 13%. The J segment lost 2 bases and the V segment lost 7 bases, leaving 9 bases of the junction unmatched. Germline V gene data show CDR1 as MDHEN and CDR2 as SYDVKM. The CDR3 runs to 15 residues. This entry comes from a study of response to subunit inactivated influenza vaccine. Study results and caveats: A suggestion made by the authors is that each seasonal influenza vaccination recruits few new T cells.

This TCR came from a man aged 45-69 years who received an inactivated influenza vaccine. This chain connects TRBV28 to TRBJ2-3; 7 positions match TRBD1. The starting material was PBMCs from blood, obtained around 25 months after vaccination. CDR3 nucleotides: TGTGCCAGCACCCTTTCCGGGACAGCCACAGATACGCAGTATTTT. It yields the protein CASTLSGTATDTQYF.